In its sample, the clone carrying this T cell receptor (beta chain) was seen a few times. Antigen: not known. Each sample yielded at least 6 million isolated PBMCs. Then a second PCR, running about 6 to 11 cycles, was carried out with a sample-barcoded 5' primer and a J-beta primer mix. MiXCR, applied by TCRdb to the 5' RACE reads, yields one record per CDR3 protein. The profile shows 1,500,000 or so distinct CDR3 sequences, approximately 39% of them singletons. The data were obtained in a study of blood T cells in healthy people across ages. The V and J ends lost 6 bases and 4 bases respectively, with 13 bases between them. Germline loops: CDR1 MNHEY, CDR2 SVGAGI. The CDR3 has 14 residues. Notes on the study in general: CMV status of donors was unknown, possibly confounding expanded clonotype changes.

Sequenced input: blood. The chain employs TRBV6-5 and TRBJ2-1; a weak D match, TRBD1 (6 bases). The TCR originated in a woman between 18 and 30 years old in good health. The CDR3 loop is CASRDSPPYNEQFF. The CDR3 nucleotides are TGTGCCAGCAGGGACAGTCCTCCTTACAATGAGCAGTTCTTC.